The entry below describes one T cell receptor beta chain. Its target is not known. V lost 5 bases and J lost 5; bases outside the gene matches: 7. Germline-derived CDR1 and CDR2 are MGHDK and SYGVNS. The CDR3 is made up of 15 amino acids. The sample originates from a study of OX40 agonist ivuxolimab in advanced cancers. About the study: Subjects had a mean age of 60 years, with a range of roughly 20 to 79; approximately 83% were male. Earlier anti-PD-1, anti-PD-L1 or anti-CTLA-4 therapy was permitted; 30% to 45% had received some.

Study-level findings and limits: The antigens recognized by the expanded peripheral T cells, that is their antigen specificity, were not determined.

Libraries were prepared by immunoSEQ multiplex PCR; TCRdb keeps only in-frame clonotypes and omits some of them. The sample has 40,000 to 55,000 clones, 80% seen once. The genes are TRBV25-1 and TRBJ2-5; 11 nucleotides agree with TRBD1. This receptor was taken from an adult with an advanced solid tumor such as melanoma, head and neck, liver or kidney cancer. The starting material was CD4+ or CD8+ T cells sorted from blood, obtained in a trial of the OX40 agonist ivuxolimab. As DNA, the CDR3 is TGTGCCAGCAGTCCGGGACAGGGGGTCTTGGAGACCCAGTACTTC. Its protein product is CASSPGQGVLETQYF.